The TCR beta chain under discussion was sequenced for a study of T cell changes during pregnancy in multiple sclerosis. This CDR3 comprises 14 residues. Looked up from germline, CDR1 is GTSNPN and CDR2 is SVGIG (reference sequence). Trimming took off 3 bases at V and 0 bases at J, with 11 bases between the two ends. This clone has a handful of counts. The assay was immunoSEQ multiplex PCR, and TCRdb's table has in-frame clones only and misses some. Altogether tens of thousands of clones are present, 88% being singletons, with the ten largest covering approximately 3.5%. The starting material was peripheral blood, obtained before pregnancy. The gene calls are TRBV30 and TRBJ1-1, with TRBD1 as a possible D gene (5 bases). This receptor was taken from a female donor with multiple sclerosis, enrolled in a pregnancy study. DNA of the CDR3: TGTGCCTGGAGGACAGAGAACATGAACACTGAAGCTTTCTTT. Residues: CAWRTENMNTEAFF.